This T cell receptor beta chain was sequenced in a study of blood T cell repertoires in COVID-19 (dated by TCRdb to 2020 to 2021). Regarding the study in general: Samples from collaborators originated in the United States, Italy and Spain and spanned both the acute and convalescent phases of COVID-19. The prospective study material was composed of cDNA or gDNA derived from T cells, B-cell-depleted T cells, or PBMCs. Subjects who had been exposed to COVID-19, were actively infected with it, or had recovered from it provided the deeply sampled blood TCRbeta repertoires that made up the dataset. A freely available public database, intended as a resource for researchers studying the immune response to SARS-CoV-2, is where the repertoires were released. Samples came from the ongoing ImmuneRACE study (first 160 participants) plus 1,254 subjects from 6 global collaborators. Nearly every sample came with metadata listing a de-identified subject ID, COVID-19 status, age in years and sex. HLA class I and class II types, where available, came from metadata supplied by the sample provider rather than from assay-based typing. What the study reported, not specific to this receptor: How much clinical and demographic metadata was included differed by source and by participant, and the metadata was provided uncurated.

Collaborating institutions collected whole blood in K2EDTA tubes following their own protocols. For TCRbeta analysis, collaborator samples were shipped as frozen whole blood, as isolated PBMCs, or as DNA extracted from either sample type. TCRbeta CDR3 regions were amplified from genomic DNA by means of the immunoSEQ Assay, a bias-controlled multiplex PCR. As for the authors' bioinformatics: Within the assay, amplification of reference gene primers was used to estimate how many nucleated cells each sample contained. To quantify the absolute abundance of each unique TCRbeta CDR3 rearrangement, sequence reads were collapsed and filtered. For each sample, productive Simpson clonality was calculated as the square root of Simpson's diversity index over productive rearrangements. What TCRdb holds here is the immuneACCESS table cut down to in-frame rearrangements. Part of the clones is not present; checked against another copy, under half of the missing clones reflect an unresolved V gene, and the others are unexplained. The D gene and trimming were derived from the DNA, and the V and J assignments and clone size from that table. The sample includes about 260,000 clones, with over 75% observed a single time. The ten largest clonotypes hold 2% to 2.5% of the sample.

Comments on this clone: Its antigen has not been determined. Base qualities are not provided; no much larger clone lies one nucleotide away.

V trim: 6 bases; J trim: 3 bases; unmatched bases: 6. From the cysteine up to the phenylalanine, the CDR3 has a length of 15 residues. The only DNA kept is the CDR3, 45 bases in frame from the first base. CDR1 and CDR2, per the germline V gene (reference sequence), are MNHNY and SVGAGI. The sequence came from a woman between 50 and 59 years old with acute or convalescent COVID-19. Sequencing input: peripheral blood. The chain is encoded by TRBV6-6 joined to TRBJ1-5; TRBD1 fits 9 bases in the junction. This receptor has the CDR3 CASRGTGMDNQPQHF. The DNA sequence reads TGTGCCAGCAGGGGGACAGGGATGGACAATCAGCCCCAGCATTTT.